This T cell receptor (beta chain) appears in the sequencing data of a study of blood T cell repertoires in COVID-19. V gave up 0 bases and J gave up 7 bases, with 15 bases separating them. Germline assignment: CDR1 LGHNA and CDR2 YSLEER. CDR3 size: 16 residues. In the study's own analysis: How many nucleated cells were present was estimated from reference gene primer amplification. Repertoires were generated with immunoSEQ multiplex PCR, while TCRdb's copy carries only in-frame clones and drops some. The V and J calls and clone size come from that table; D and trimming were worked out from the DNA. The table has 350,000 to 400,000 clones, around 90% seen once; the top ten hold around 2.8%.

The chain recombines TRBV4-3 with TRBJ1-4; D is unclear. What was sequenced was peripheral blood. This TCR came from a woman aged 30 to 39 with COVID-19, enrolled during active disease. The CDR3 is CASSQDLGVVTEKLFF. Here the CDR3 DNA reads TGCGCCAGCAGCCAAGATCTCGGGGTGGTAACTGAAAAACTGTTTTTT.